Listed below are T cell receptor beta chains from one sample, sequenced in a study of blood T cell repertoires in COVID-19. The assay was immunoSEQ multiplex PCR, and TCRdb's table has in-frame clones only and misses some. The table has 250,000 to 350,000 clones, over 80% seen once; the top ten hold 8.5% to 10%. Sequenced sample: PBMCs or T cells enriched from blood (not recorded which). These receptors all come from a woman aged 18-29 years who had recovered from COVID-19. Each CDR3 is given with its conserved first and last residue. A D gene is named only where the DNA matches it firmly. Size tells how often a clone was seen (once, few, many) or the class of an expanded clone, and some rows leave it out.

CATSRDYRQGLDTIYF TGTGCCACCAGCAGAGATTACCGGCAGGGGTTGGACACCATATATTTT TRBV15 16 - TRBJ1-3 -
CATSRPGTGDSPLHF TGTGCCACCAGCAGACCCGGGACAGGGGATTCACCCCTCCACTTT TRBV15 15 TRBD1 TRBJ1-6 -
CASSPGFRGGQPQHF TGTGCCAGCAGCCCCGGTTTTAGGGGGGGACAGCCCCAGCATTTT TRBV5-8 15 - TRBJ1-5 -
CASSLGTTGSYGYTF TGTGCCAGCAGCTTAGGGACTACAGGTAGCTATGGCTACACCTTC TRBV7-2 15 - TRBJ1-2 -
CASSLGGGDTEAFF TGCGCCAGCAGCTTGGGAGGAGGGGACACTGAAGCTTTCTTT TRBV5-1 14 - TRBJ1-1 -
CASSPYLSDISSTDTQYF TGTGCCAGCAGCCCCTACTTATCGGACATTTCTAGCACAGATACGCAGTATTTT TRBV5-4 18 - TRBJ2-3 once
CASSLSFSGRNGELFF TGTGCCAGCAGTCTTTCTTTTTCAGGGCGGAACGGGGAGCTGTTTTTT TRBV6-6 16 - TRBJ2-2 few
CASSVETGANYGYTF TGTGCCAGCAGCGTAGAGACAGGGGCTAACTATGGCTACACCTTC TRBV9 15 TRBD1 TRBJ1-2 -
CASSPPLSGAIYNEQFF TGTGCCAGCAGTCCTCCTCTTAGCGGGGCCATCTACAATGAGCAGTTCTTC TRBV28 17 TRBD2 TRBJ2-1 -
CASSFAPRATYEQYF TGTGCCAGCAGTTTCGCCCCCAGGGCAACCTACGAGCAGTACTTC TRBV27 15 - TRBJ2-7 few
CASSVQGRGTDTQYF TGTGCCAGCAGTGTACAGGGAAGAGGCACAGATACGCAGTATTTT TRBV2 15 - TRBJ2-3 -
CASSIDPPGTYSNQPQHF TGTGCCAGTAGTATAGATCCTCCAGGAACCTATAGCAATCAGCCCCAGCATTTT TRBV19 18 - TRBJ1-5 -
CASSPFGISGTGTYEQYF TGTGCCAGCAGTCCTTTCGGAATTTCCGGGACAGGCACCTACGAGCAGTACTTC TRBV6-6 18 TRBD1 TRBJ2-7 -
CASSLVGAGGPSTKNIQYF TGTGCCAGCAGTTTGGTTGGGGCGGGGGGACCCTCGACCAAAAACATTCAGTACTTC TRBV28 19 TRBD2 TRBJ2-4 -
CASSFSGGPGNTIYF TGTGCCAGCAGTTTTTCCGGGGGGCCAGGAAACACCATATATTTT TRBV28 15 - TRBJ1-3 -
CASSLAASLNTEAFF TGTGCCAGCAGCTTAGCTGCGTCTCTAAACACTGAAGCTTTCTTT TRBV7-2 15 - TRBJ1-1 -
CASSFGQSYEQYF TGTGCCAGCAGTTTTGGGCAGTCCTACGAGCAGTACTTC TRBV27 13 - TRBJ2-7 -
CASNPRGRPGANVLTF TGCGCCAGCAACCCCAGGGGGAGACCTGGGGCCAACGTCCTGACTTTC TRBV5-1 16 TRBD1 TRBJ2-6 -
CASSSRGGHYHTEAFF TGTGCCAGCAGCAGTCGGGGGGGTCATTACCACACTGAAGCTTTCTTT TRBV7-2 16 - TRBJ1-1 -
CASGLSGPSTDTQYF TGTGCCAGCGGGCTTTCAGGCCCTAGCACAGATACGCAGTATTTT TRBV7-3 15 - TRBJ2-3 -
CASSAGRSDYGYTF TGTGCCAGCAGTGCAGGTCGATCCGACTATGGCTACACCTTC TRBV2 14 - TRBJ1-2 -
CASSGQESGNYGYTF TGTGCCAGCAGCGGACAGGAAAGCGGTAATTATGGCTACACCTTC TRBV28 15 TRBD1 TRBJ1-2 -
CASSFLGPLAGVTEAFF TGTGCCAGCAGTTTTCTCGGCCCGCTAGCAGGGGTGACTGAAGCTTTCTTT TRBV28 17 - TRBJ1-1 -
CASSHPGQPQHF TGTGCCAGCAGTCATCCAGGTCAGCCCCAGCATTTT TRBV6-5 12 - TRBJ1-5 -
CVSSRANNYGYTF TGTGTTAGCAGTCGTGCAAATAACTATGGCTACACCTTC TRBV30 13 - TRBJ1-2 -
CASSAGTALLGDGYTF TGTGCCAGCAGCGCCGGGACAGCCCTTCTGGGGGATGGCTACACCTTC TRBV7-9 16 TRBD1 TRBJ1-2 -
CASSLTSGSYEQYF TGTGCCAGCAGCTTAACTAGCGGGTCCTACGAGCAGTACTTC TRBV7-9 14 TRBD2 TRBJ2-7 -
CASSQEGQGSWNYGYTF TGCGCCAGCAGCCAAGAAGGACAGGGGAGTTGGAACTATGGCTACACCTTC TRBV4-3 17 TRBD1 TRBJ1-2 -
CASSPRQGDQPQHF TGCGCCAGCAGCCCTAGACAGGGAGATCAGCCCCAGCATTTT TRBV4-1 14 TRBD1 TRBJ1-5 -
CASSQDVGQGLKLFF TGCGCCAGCAGCCAAGATGTGGGTCAGGGCCTCAAACTGTTTTTT TRBV4-3 15 - TRBJ1-4 -
CASSKRPSVGSSYNEQFF TGTGCCAGCAGCAAACGGCCTAGCGTAGGGAGCTCCTACAATGAGCAGTTCTTC TRBV7-2 18 - TRBJ2-1 once
CASSYGRGTGDNSPLHF TGTGCCAGCAGCTATGGCCGAGGGACAGGAGATAATTCACCCCTCCACTTT TRBV7-9 17 TRBD1 TRBJ1-6 -
CASSVRQGLTEAFF TGTGCCAGCAGCGTCCGACAGGGGTTGACTGAAGCTTTCTTT TRBV7-9 14 TRBD1 TRBJ1-1 -
CASSRWKSPGQGRTDTQYF TGCGCCAGCAGCCGATGGAAATCTCCGGGACAGGGGCGGACAGATACGCAGTATTTT TRBV5-1 19 TRBD1 TRBJ2-3 -
CASSGDRGGYGYTF TGTGCCAGCAGTGGGGACAGGGGGGGCTATGGCTACACCTTC TRBV2 14 TRBD1 TRBJ1-2 -
CASSLLRAGQPQHF TGTGCCAGCAGTTTACTCAGGGCGGGGCAGCCCCAGCATTTT TRBV27 14 - TRBJ1-5 -
CASSVVQASAAFF TGTGCCAGCAGCGTAGTGCAGGCCTCGGCGGCTTTCTTT TRBV9 13 - TRBJ1-1 -
CASTLPRRGNEQFF TGTGCCAGCACTCTACCTCGTCGGGGGAATGAGCAGTTCTTC TRBV28 14 - TRBJ2-1 -
CATRDRGAFRELFF TGTGCCACCCGGGACAGGGGAGCTTTCCGGGAGCTGTTTTTT TRBV15 14 TRBD1 TRBJ2-2 once
CASSLATGRGTEAFF TGCGCCAGCAGCTTGGCGACAGGGCGTGGGACTGAAGCTTTCTTT TRBV5-1 15 TRBD1 TRBJ1-1 -
CASSVLGLAVEQFF TGTGCCAGCAGTGTTTTGGGACTAGCAGTTGAGCAGTTCTTC TRBV27 14 TRBD2 TRBJ2-1 -
CARLTGGEGEQYF TGTGCCAGGCTGACAGGGGGTGAGGGAGAGCAGTACTTC TRBV19 13 TRBD1 TRBJ2-7 -